A single sample is the source of the 22 T cell receptor beta chains below, sequenced in a study of blood T cell repertoires in COVID-19 (dated by TCRdb to 2020 to 2022). Libraries were prepared through the immunoSEQ multiplex PCR assay. Held by TCRdb, this immuneACCESS table contains in-frame sequences only and omits some clones. Under half of the omission traces to an unresolved V gene where checked; the cause of the rest is unknown. The sample table holds about 140,000 clones, of which 88% were seen once. Clones ranked in the top ten supply about 2% of the sample. The sample comprised peripheral blood. The source is a man aged 65-85 years with acute or convalescent COVID-19.

The rearrangement uses TRBV6-5 and TRBJ1-2; D unclear. Per germline, CDR1 MNHEY and CDR2 SVGAGI. The CDR3 spans 12 residues. V was shortened by 6 bases and J by 10 bases, with 15 bases between the two germline ends. This CDR3 reads CASRSAGRVYTF. In DNA form, the CDR3 reads TGTGCCAGCAGGTCCGCGGGCCGGGTCTACACCTTC.

CDR3 in amino acids: CASSKGQGGNEQFF. The CDR3 bases are TGTGCCAGTAGTAAGGGACAGGGCGGCAATGAGCAGTTCTTC. The V call is TRBV19, the J call TRBJ2-1, with 9 bases identical to TRBD1. The CDR3 covers 14 residues. V was pared by 4 bases and J by 6 bases, with 4 bases of the junction left unmatched. Germline CDR1 LNHDA, CDR2 SQIVND (reference sequence).

V and J are TRBV7-3 and TRBJ1-2; D is possibly TRBD1 (5 bases). Per the germline V gene, CDR1 is SGHTA and CDR2 is FQGTGA. Trimming took 3 bases from V and 8 from J, leaving 13 bases between them. The CDR3 is made up of 13 amino acids. CDR3 sequence reads: CASSFSDTSGYTF. The CDR3 coding sequence is TGTGCCAGCAGCTTCTCGGACACGAGCGGCTACACCTTC.

The J gene is TRBJ1-1, the V gene TRBV7-2, with TRBD1 as a possible D gene (5 bases). Trimming removed 4 bases from V and 0 bases from J, with 12 bases in between. The germline gives CDR1 SGHTA, CDR2 FQGNSA. The CDR3 is made up of 15 amino acids. The CDR3 protein is CASSSGSLMNTEAFF. CDR3 nucleotide sequence: TGTGCCAGCAGCTCAGGGTCCCTAATGAACACTGAAGCTTTCTTT.

The rearrangement links TRBV6-5 to TRBJ1-1; the D gene is possibly TRBD1 (6 bases). Germline values: CDR1 MNHEY, CDR2 SVGAGI. CDR3 length: 16 residues. The ends were cut back, 4 bases at V and 8 bases at J, with 23 bases in the middle. CDR3 loop: CASSSRGSRARVEAFF. The CDR3, as DNA: TGTGCCAGCAGTTCCAGGGGTTCTCGCGCCAGGGTGGAAGCTTTCTTT.

The chain joins TRBV6-5 to TRBJ2-7; TRBD1 aligns across 8 bases. This CDR3 spans 14 amino acids. V lost 8 bases, J lost 0 bases, and 6 bases stayed unmatched. Germline V gives CDR1 MNHEY, CDR2 SVGAGI. CDR3 sequence (DNA): TGTGCCAGCCGACAGGGGTTGGGCTCCTACGAGCAGTACTTC. Its protein is CASRQGLGSYEQYF.

The chain joins TRBV11-1 to TRBJ2-1; tentative D call: TRBD1 (6 bases). Trimming left V 1 base short and J 1 base short, with 8 bases between. Germline CDR1 SGHAT, CDR2 FQDESV (reference sequence). The CDR3 covers 15 residues. CDR3 sequence (DNA): TGTGCCAGCAGCTTAGACCAGGGGTCCTACAATGAGCAGTTCTTC. Its protein is CASSLDQGSYNEQFF.

The chain uses TRBV10-2 and TRBJ1-3; D is possibly TRBD1 (5 bases). This CDR3 spans 12 amino acids. V was clipped by 7 bases and J by 4 bases, with 8 bases between them. From germline, CDR1 is WSHSY and CDR2 SAAADI. The CDR3 here is CASKAGGNTIYF. CDR3 DNA: TGCGCCAGCAAGGCAGGGGGAAACACCATATATTTT.

This chain joins TRBV5-1 and TRBJ2-5, with D tentatively TRBD2 (6 bases). Germline values: CDR1 SGHRS, CDR2 YFSETQ. The CDR3 runs 17 residues. Trimming removed 0 bases at V and 1 base at J, with 16 bases between. The DNA for the CDR3 is TGCGCCAGCAGCTTGGGCGTAGCGGCTCTTCTCCAAGAGACCCAGTACTTC. It is translated as CASSLGVAALLQETQYF.

The J gene is TRBJ1-5, the V gene TRBV28; the D gene is possibly TRBD1 (5 bases). Germline lookup yields CDR1 MDHEN and CDR2 SYDVKM. Trimming shortened V by 6 bases and J by 3 bases, and 18 bases separated the two germline ends. The CDR3 covers 16 residues. The CDR3 reads CASRPRGTAPNQPQHF. CDR3 sequence (DNA): TGTGCCAGCAGACCGCGAGGGACTGCTCCCAATCAGCCCCAGCATTTT.

The gene calls are TRBV27 and TRBJ1-5, with 8 bases lining up with TRBD1. Trimming at V came to 6 bases and at J to 4 bases, leaving 8 bases not matched to a gene. The CDR3 has 15 residues. Germline V gene sequence: CDR1 MNHEY, CDR2 SMNVEV (reference sequence). DNA for the CDR3: TGTGCCAGCAGGGACAGGGTTGGGGGAAATCAGCCCCAGCATTTT. Amino acids: CASRDRVGGNQPQHF.

Only one count was recorded for this clone. This sequence joins TRBV10-1 and TRBJ2-7; the D gene is possibly TRBD2 (7 bases). Trimming removed 6 bases at V and 4 bases at J, with 25 bases between. Per the germline V gene, CDR1 is WNHNN and CDR2 is SYGVQD (reference sequence). The CDR3 is 17 amino acids. DNA of the CDR3: TGCGCCAGCAGATTCCCGGGAGTAAGCGAGGGGGGGTACGAGCAGTACTTC. Translation gives CASRFPGVSEGGYEQYF.

The chain links TRBV29-1 to TRBJ1-5; 7 bases match TRBD1. CDR3 length equals 13 residues. Germline lookup yields CDR1 SQVTM and CDR2 ANQGSEA. J was trimmed by 5 bases and V by 6 bases; bases with no gene match: 7. CDR3 region: CSVLTGWDQPQHF. DNA for the CDR3: TGCAGCGTGTTGACAGGGTGGGATCAGCCCCAGCATTTT.

V gene TRBV28 combines with J gene TRBJ2-1, with 10 bases matching TRBD2. The CDR3 contains 16 residues. The germline V gene encodes CDR1 MDHEN and CDR2 SYDVKM. V was clipped by 6 bases and J by 6 bases; unmatched bases: 11. DNA for the CDR3: TGTGCCAGCAGCCCCGCCCTAGCGGGAGCCTCCAATGAGCAGTTCTTC. This gives the protein CASSPALAGASNEQFF.

The V call is TRBV29-1, the J call TRBJ2-2, with TRBD2 matching over 7 bases. The CDR3 sequence is 13 residues long. V trimming: 7 bases; J trimming: 4 bases; junction bases outside the gene matches: 6. Germline-derived CDR1 and CDR2 are SQVTM and ANQGSEA. The CDR3 reads CSASAGSTGELFF. The CDR3 bases are TGCAGCGCCTCAGCGGGATCCACCGGGGAGCTGTTTTTT.

The chain carries TRBV28 and TRBJ2-3, with 9 bases fitting TRBD1. Germline assignment: CDR1 MDHEN and CDR2 SYDVKM. After removal of 4 bases from V and 2 bases from J, the junction contained 7 bases not matched to a gene. The CDR3 runs to 16 residues. Written as DNA, the CDR3 is TGTGCCAGCAGTTCGCCGGGACAGGGAGTCACAGATACGCAGTATTTT. This encodes CASSSPGQGVTDTQYF. Full variable domain (missing parts from reference TRBV28 and TRBJ2-3): DVKVTQSSRYLVKRTGEKVFLECVQDMDHENMFWYRQDPGLGLRLIYFSYDVKMKEKGDIPEGYSVSREKKERFSLILESASTNQTSMYLCASSSPGQGVTDTQYFGPGTRLTVL.

This chain links TRBV7-2 with TRBJ2-7; TRBD1 matches at 11 bases. CDR1 is SGHTA, CDR2 FQGNSA, per germline. The CDR3 has 15 amino acids. The J segment lost 5 bases and the V segment lost 4 bases, leaving 7 bases of the junction unmatched. CDR3 nucleotides: TGTGCCAGCAGCTCCGGACAGGGGGCTCTCCACGAGCAGTACTTC. Residues: CASSSGQGALHEQYF.

The V and J genes are TRBV10-3 and TRBJ1-2; D not resolved. The CDR3 length is 13 residues. CDR1 ENHRY and CDR2 SYGVKD come from the germline V gene. V lost 0 bases to trimming and J lost 6 bases, with 8 bases between them. The CDR3: CAISESPGDGYTF. The CDR3 bases are TGTGCCATCAGTGAGTCCCCCGGTGATGGCTACACCTTC.

The chain is built from TRBV6-1 and TRBJ2-4; possibly TRBD2 for D (5 bases). Germline loops: CDR1 MNHNS, CDR2 SASEGT. The length of the CDR3 is 16 residues. The V and J ends lost 0 bases and 1 base respectively, with 10 bases between them. CDR3 loop: CASSEASWEAKNIQYF. The CDR3 bases are TGTGCCAGCAGTGAAGCGTCTTGGGAGGCCAAAAACATTCAGTACTTC.

The rearrangement links TRBV14 to TRBJ1-1; TRBD1 is a possible D gene (5 bases). Trimming took 4 bases from V and 6 from J, leaving 18 bases between them. The CDR3 totals 15 residues. Germline-derived CDR1 and CDR2 are SGHDN and FVKESK. The CDR3 is CASSPFREGFAEAFF. In nucleotides, the CDR3 is TGTGCCAGCAGCCCCTTCAGGGAAGGTTTCGCTGAAGCTTTCTTT.

This chain links TRBV6-5 with TRBJ1-1; D is ambiguous. The CDR3 length is 15 residues. Deletions cut 0 bases from V and 6 bases from J, with 14 bases between. CDR1 and CDR2 (germline): MNHEY, SVGAGI. The CDR3 here is CASSYSVGRKPEAFF. CDR3 sequence (DNA): TGTGCCAGCAGTTACTCGGTGGGGAGGAAACCTGAAGCTTTCTTT.

This clone appeared a single time. The sample carries other DNA sequences with the same CDR3. This chain connects TRBV4-1 to TRBJ2-1; TRBD1 might be the D (5 bases). The CDR3 extends over 16 amino acids. V was trimmed by 0 bases and J by 0 bases, leaving 9 bases between them. Germline V gene data show CDR1 as MGHRA and CDR2 as YSYEKL. CDR3 nucleotides: TGCGCCAGCAGCCAAGAAGGGGTTAGCTCCTACAATGAGCAGTTCTTC. Its protein is CASSQEGVSSYNEQFF.